Sequencing of this T cell receptor beta chain was carried out in a study of beta chain features in type 1 diabetes. This clone was seen a few times. Its target is not known. The CDR3 runs 15 residues. CDR1 is SGHRS, CDR2 YFSETQ, per germline. V trimming: 6 bases; J trimming: 2 bases; junction bases outside the gene matches: 10. The authors reverse transcribed all of the isolated RNA, so sequencing captured expressed TCRB transcripts. Some clones are missing from TCRdb's copy, which holds only in-frame ones; the method was immunoSEQ multiplex PCR. The sample shows a few hundred thousand clones, around 15% of them seen only once. Points from the study as a whole: There was a moderate but significant shortening of TCRB CDR3s in all four CD4+ subsets of Type 1 diabetes patients.

This TCR derives from a man aged 25 to 40 with type 1 diabetes. V usage is TRBV5-1 and J usage is TRBJ1-1, with 7 bases lining up with TRBD1. The source material was naive CD4+ T cells from blood. CDR3 sequence (DNA): TGCGCCAGCACCCCAACGGGACAGCTTAACACTGAAGCTTTCTTT. Its translation: CASTPTGQLNTEAFF.